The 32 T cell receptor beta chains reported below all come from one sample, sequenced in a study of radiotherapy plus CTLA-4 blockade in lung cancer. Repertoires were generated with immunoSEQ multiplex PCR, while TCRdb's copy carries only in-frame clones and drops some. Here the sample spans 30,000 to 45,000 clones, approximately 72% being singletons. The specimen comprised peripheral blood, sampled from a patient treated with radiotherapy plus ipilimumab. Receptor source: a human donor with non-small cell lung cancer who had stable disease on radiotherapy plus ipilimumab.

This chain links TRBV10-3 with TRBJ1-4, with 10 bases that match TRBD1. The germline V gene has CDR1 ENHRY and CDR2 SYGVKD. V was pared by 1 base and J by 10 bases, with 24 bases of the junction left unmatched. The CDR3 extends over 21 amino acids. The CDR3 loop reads CAISEFGRLRTGGTDSGKLFF. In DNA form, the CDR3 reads TGTGCCATCAGTGAGTTCGGCCGACTAAGGACAGGGGGAACCGATAGCGGAAAACTGTTTTTT.

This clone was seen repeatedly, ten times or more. In nucleotides, the CDR3 is TGTGCCAGCAGCTTGGGACAGGCGGCACTAGTTTTCTTT. It translates to CASSLGQAALVFF. This chain joins TRBV5-6 and TRBJ1-1; tentatively, D is TRBD1 (6 bases). This CDR3 contains 13 residues. The V end was cut by 0 bases, the J end by 13 bases, with 16 bases between. Germline V gene sequence: CDR1 SGHDT, CDR2 YYEEEE.

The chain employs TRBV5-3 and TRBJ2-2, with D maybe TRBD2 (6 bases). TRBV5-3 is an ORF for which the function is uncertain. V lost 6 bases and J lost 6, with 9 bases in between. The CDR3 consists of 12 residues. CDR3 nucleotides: TGTGCCAGAAACGGAGGGCCCGGGGAGCTGTTTTTT. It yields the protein CARNGGPGELFF.

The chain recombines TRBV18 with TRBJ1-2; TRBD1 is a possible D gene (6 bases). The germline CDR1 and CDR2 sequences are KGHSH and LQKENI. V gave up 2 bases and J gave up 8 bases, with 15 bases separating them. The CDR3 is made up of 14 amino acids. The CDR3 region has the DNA TGTGCCAGCTCACCATCTCCAGGGGCAGAGGGCTACACCTTC. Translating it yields CASSPSPGAEGYTF.

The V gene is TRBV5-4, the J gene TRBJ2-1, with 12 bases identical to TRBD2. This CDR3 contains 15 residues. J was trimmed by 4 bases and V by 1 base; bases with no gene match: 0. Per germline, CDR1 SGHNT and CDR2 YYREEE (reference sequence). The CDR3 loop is CASSLTSGGYNEQFF. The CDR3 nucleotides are TGTGCCAGCAGCTTGACTAGCGGGGGGTACAATGAGCAGTTCTTC.

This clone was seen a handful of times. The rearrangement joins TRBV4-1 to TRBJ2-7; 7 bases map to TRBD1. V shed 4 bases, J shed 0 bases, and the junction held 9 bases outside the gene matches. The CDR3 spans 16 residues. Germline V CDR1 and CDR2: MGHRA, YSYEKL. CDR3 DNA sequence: TGCGCCAGCAGCCCATACGGACAGGTCAGCTCCTACGAGCAGTACTTC. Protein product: CASSPYGQVSSYEQYF.

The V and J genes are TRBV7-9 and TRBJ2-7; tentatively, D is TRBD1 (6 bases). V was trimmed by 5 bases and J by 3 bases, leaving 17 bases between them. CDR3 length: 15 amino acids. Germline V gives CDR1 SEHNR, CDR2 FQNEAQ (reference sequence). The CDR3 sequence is CASSRVGATVYEQYF. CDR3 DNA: TGTGCCAGCAGCCGCGTGGGGGCGACCGTCTACGAGCAGTACTTC.

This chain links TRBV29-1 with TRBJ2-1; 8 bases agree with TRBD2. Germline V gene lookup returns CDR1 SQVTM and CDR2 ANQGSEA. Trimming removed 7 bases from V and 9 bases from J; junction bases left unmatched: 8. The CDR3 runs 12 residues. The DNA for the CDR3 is TGCAGCGCAAAGGGACTAGTGGGTGAGCAGTTCTTC. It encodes CSAKGLVGEQFF.

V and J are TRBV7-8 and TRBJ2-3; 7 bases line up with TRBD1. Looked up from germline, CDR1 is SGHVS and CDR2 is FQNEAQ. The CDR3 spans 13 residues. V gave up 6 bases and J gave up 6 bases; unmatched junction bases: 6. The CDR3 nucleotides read TGTGCCAGCAGACTAACAGGGGAGGATACGCAGTATTTT. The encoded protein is CASRLTGEDTQYF.

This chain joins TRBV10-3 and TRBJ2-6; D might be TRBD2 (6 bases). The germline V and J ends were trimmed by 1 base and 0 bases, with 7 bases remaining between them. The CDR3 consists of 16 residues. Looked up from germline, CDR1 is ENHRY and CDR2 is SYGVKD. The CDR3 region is CAISEYGSSGANVLTF. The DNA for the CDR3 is TGTGCCATCAGTGAGTACGGGAGCTCTGGGGCCAACGTCCTGACTTTC.

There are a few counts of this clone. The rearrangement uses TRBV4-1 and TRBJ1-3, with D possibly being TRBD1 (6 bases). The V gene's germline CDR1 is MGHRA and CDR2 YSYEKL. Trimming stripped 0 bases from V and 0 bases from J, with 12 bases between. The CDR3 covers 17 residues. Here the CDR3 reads CASSQDVGGASGNTIYF. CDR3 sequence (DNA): TGCGCCAGCAGCCAAGATGTAGGGGGAGCCTCTGGAAACACCATATATTTT.

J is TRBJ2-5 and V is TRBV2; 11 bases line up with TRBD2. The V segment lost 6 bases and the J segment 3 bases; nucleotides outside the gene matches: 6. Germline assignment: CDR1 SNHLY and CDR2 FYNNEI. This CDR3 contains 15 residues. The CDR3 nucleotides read TGTGCCAGCAGCGTCGGGACTAGCGGAAAAGAGACCCAGTACTTC. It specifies CASSVGTSGKETQYF.

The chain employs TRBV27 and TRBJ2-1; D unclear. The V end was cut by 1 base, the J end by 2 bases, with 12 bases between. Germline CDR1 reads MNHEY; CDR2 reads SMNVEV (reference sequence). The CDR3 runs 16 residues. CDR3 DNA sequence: TGTGCCAGCAGTTTATACGCTAGTAGTCCCTACAATGAGCAGTTCTTC. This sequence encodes CASSLYASSPYNEQFF.

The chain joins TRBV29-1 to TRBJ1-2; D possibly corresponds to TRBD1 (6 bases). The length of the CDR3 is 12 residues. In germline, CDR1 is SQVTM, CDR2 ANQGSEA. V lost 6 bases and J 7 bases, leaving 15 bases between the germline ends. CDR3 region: CSVAETGIGYTF. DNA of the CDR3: TGCAGCGTCGCCGAAACAGGGATTGGCTACACCTTC.

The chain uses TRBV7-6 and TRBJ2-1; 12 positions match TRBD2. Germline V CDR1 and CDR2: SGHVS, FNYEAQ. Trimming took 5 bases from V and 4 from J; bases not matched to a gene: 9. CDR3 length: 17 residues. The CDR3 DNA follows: TGTGCCAGCAGCCCAAGGACTAGCGGGGCCATATACAATGAGCAGTTCTTC. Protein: CASSPRTSGAIYNEQFF.

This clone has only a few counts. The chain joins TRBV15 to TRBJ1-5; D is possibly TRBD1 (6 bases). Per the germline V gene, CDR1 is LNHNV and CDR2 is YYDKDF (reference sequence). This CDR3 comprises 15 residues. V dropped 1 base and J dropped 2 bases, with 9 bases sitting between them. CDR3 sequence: CATSRAGGGNQPQHF. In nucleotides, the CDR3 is TGTGCCACCAGCAGAGCGGGGGGCGGCAATCAGCCCCAGCATTTT.

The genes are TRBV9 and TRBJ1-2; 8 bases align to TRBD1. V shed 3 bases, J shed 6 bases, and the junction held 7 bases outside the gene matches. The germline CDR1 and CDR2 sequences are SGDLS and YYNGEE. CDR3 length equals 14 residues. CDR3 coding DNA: TGTGCCAGCAGCGCCCTACAGGGGGTGGATGGCTACACCTTC. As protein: CASSALQGVDGYTF.

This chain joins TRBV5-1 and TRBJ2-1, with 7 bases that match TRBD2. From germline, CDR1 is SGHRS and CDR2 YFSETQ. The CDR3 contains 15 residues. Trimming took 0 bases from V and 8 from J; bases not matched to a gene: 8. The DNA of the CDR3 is TGCGCCAGCAGCTTGGGGTGGGGGGGTCTCGATGAGCAGTTCTTC. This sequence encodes CASSLGWGGLDEQFF.

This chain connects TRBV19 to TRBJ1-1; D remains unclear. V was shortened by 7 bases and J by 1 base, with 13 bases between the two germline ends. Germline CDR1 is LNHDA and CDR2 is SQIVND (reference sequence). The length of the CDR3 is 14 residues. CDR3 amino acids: CASMVGGQNTEAFF. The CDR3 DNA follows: TGTGCCAGTATGGTCGGCGGCCAGAACACTGAAGCTTTCTTT.

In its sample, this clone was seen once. CDR3 coding DNA: TGTGCCAGCAGTACCCCGGGGTACTCAGTCGGGGAGCTGTTTTTT. It codes for CASSTPGYSVGELFF. The V call is TRBV27, the J call TRBJ2-2; tentative D call: TRBD2 (5 bases). Germline loops: CDR1 MNHEY, CDR2 SMNVEV (reference sequence). The CDR3 totals 15 residues. Trimming pared 5 bases from V and 7 bases from J, leaving 17 bases between.

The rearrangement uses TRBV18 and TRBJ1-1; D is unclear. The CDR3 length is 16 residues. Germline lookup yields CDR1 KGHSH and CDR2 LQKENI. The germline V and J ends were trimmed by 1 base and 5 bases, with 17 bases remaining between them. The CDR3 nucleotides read TGTGCCAGCTCACCACGGGCGCCCGGGGAATGGACTGAAGCTTTCTTT. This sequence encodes CASSPRAPGEWTEAFF.

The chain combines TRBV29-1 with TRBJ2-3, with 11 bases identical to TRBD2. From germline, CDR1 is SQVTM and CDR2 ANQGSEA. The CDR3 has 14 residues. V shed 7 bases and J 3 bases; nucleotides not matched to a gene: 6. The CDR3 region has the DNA TGCAGCGCTCTAGCGGGGGGCCGGACAGATACGCAGTATTTT. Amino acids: CSALAGGRTDTQYF.

CDR3 sequence: CASSGSRGGSTDTQYF. CDR3 nucleotides: TGTGCCAGCAGCGGTAGTCGGGGGGGGAGCACAGATACGCAGTATTTT. The J gene is TRBJ2-3, the V gene TRBV2, with 8 bases matching TRBD2. Germline V gives CDR1 SNHLY, CDR2 FYNNEI. The CDR3 is 16 residues long. V shed 6 bases and J 0 bases; nucleotides not matched to a gene: 8.

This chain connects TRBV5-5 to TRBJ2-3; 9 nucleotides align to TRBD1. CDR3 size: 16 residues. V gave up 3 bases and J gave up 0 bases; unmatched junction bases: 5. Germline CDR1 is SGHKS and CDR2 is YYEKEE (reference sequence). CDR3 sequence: CASSSQGAPSTDTQYF. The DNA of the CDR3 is TGTGCCAGCAGCTCACAGGGGGCCCCTAGCACAGATACGCAGTATTTT.

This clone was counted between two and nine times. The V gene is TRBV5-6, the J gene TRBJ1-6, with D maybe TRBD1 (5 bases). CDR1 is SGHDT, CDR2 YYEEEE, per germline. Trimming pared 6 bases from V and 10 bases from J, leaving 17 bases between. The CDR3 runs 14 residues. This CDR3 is CASTYRQGNSPLHF. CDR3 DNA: TGTGCCAGCACCTACCGGCAGGGTAACTCACCCCTCCACTTT.

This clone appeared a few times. The DNA of the CDR3 is TGTGCCAGCAGTGGGCAGTCTGGGGCCAACGTCCTGACTTTC. Amino acids: CASSGQSGANVLTF. The J gene is TRBJ2-6, the V gene TRBV7-9; unclear D gene. The CDR3 runs to 14 residues. Trimming removed 6 bases from V and 1 base from J, with 7 bases in between. Looked up from germline, CDR1 is SEHNR and CDR2 is FQNEAQ (reference sequence). Looking up the rest from reference TRBV7-9 and TRBJ2-6 gives the full variable domain: DTGVSQNPRHKITKRGQNVTFRCDPISEHNRLYWYRQTLGQGPEFLTYFQNEAQLEKSRLLSDRFSAERPKGSFSTLEIQRTEQGDSAMYLCASSGQSGANVLTFGAGSRLTVL.

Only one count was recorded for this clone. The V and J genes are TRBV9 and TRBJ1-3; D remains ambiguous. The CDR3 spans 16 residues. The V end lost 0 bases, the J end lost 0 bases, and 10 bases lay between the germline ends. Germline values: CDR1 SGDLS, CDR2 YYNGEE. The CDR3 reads CASSVDWARSGNTIYF. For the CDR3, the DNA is TGTGCCAGCAGCGTAGATTGGGCGCGCTCTGGAAACACCATATATTTT.

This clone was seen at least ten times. Here the CDR3 reads CASGYRGTYNSPLHF. CDR3 sequence (DNA): TGTGCCAGCGGCTACAGGGGTACCTATAATTCACCCCTCCACTTT. The J gene is TRBJ1-6, the V gene TRBV6-5; 7 bases align to TRBD1. The CDR3 covers 15 residues. Per germline, CDR1 MNHEY and CDR2 SVGAGI. V shed 8 bases and J 2 bases; nucleotides not matched to a gene: 6.

CDR3 region: CASSLSSGGGRFF. The CDR3, as DNA: TGTGCCAGCAGCTTGTCTAGCGGGGGGGGCCGGTTCTTC. The rearrangement uses TRBV11-3 and TRBJ2-1; 12 positions agree with TRBD2. The CDR3 is 13 residues long. J was trimmed by 15 bases and V by 3 bases; bases with no gene match: 6. CDR1 and CDR2 (germline): SGHNT, YENEEA. The variable domain in full, with the rest retrieved from reference TRBV11-3 and TRBJ2-1, is EAGVVQSPRYKIIEKKQPVAFWCNPISGHNTLYWYLQNLGQGPELLIRYENEEAVDDSQLPKDRFSAERLKGVDSTLKIQPAELGDSAVYLCASSLSSGGGRFFGPGTRLTVL.

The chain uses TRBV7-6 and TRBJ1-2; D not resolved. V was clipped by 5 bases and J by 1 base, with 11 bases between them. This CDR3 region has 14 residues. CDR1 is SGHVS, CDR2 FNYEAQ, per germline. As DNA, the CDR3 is TGTGCCAGCAGCACGGGATTGAATAACTATGGCTACACCTTC. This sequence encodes CASSTGLNNYGYTF.

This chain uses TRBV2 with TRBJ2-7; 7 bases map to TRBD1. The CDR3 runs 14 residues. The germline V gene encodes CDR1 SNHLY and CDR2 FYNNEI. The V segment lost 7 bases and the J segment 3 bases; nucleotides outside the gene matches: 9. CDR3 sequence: CASKVQGKSYEQYF. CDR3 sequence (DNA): TGTGCCAGCAAAGTACAGGGGAAGAGCTACGAGCAGTACTTC.

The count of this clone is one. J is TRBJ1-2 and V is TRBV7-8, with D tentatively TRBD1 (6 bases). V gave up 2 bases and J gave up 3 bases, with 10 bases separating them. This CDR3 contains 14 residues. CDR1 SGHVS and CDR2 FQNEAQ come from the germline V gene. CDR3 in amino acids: CASSLQGLDYGYTF. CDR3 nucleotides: TGTGCCAGCAGCTTACAGGGGCTAGACTATGGCTACACCTTC.